The sequence of this T cell receptor (beta chain) was determined in a study of technical replicates of blood from several donors. Profiled with immunoSEQ multiplex PCR; TCRdb holds only in-frame clones, not every one. The sample carries tens of thousands of clones, roughly 95% recorded once. CDR3 size: 14 residues. The ends lost 4 bases at V and 5 bases at J; junction bases unmatched: 4. Germline V lookup: CDR1 MNHEY, CDR2 SMNVEV (reference sequence). Sequencing was done on a sample of T cells isolated from PBMCs. This rearrangement joins TRBV27 to TRBJ1-4; 7 bases agree with TRBD1. The sequence was collected from a human donor in good health. The CDR3 sequence is CASSYRGLNEKLFF. The CDR3 DNA reads as TGTGCCAGCAGTTACAGGGGATTAAATGAAAAACTGTTTTTT.